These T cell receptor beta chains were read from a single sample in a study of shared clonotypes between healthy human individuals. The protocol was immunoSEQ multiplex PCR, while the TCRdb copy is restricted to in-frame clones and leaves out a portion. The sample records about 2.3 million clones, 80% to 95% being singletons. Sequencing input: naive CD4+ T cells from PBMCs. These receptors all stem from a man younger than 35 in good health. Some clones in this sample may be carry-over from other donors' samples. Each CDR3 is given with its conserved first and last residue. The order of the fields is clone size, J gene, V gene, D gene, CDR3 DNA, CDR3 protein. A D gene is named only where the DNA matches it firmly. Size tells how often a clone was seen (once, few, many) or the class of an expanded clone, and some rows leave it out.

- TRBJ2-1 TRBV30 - TGTGCCTGGAAAGGAGGCGGTAATGAGCAGTTCTTC CAWKGGGNEQFF
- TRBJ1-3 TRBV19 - TGTGCCAGTACATGGGACGGGCTCTCTGGAAACACCATATATTTT CASTWDGLSGNTIYF
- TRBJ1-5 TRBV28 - TGTGCCAGCAGTACCGATAGCAATCAGCCCCAGCATTTT CASSTDSNQPQHF
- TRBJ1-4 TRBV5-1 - TGCGCCAGCAGCTTGGTGGGCAGGAATGAAAAACTGTTTTTT CASSLVGRNEKLFF
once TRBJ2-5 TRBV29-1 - TGCAGCGTTGGGGAAGGGAATTGGGAGACCCAGTACTTC CSVGEGNWETQYF
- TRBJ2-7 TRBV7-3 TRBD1 TGTGCCAGCAGCTTAATGGGGCAGGGGGTCGACGAGCAGTACTTC CASSLMGQGVDEQYF
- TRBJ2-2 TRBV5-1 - TGCGCCAGCAGCTTGGACTATCCCACCGGGGAGCTGTTTTTT CASSLDYPTGELFF
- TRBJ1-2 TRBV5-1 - TGCGCCAGCAGCTTGGAAGACGGGGCAGGGGGCTACACCTTC CASSLEDGAGGYTF
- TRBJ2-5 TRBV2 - TGTGCCAGCAGTGGCGGCAGGGAGACCCAGTACTTC CASSGGRETQYF
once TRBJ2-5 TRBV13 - TGTGCCAGCAGCCGCTTCGGGGTTAGGGAGACCCAGTACTTC CASSRFGVRETQYF
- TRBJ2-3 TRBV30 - TGTGCCTGGAGTGTACGATGGGATACGCAGTATTTT CAWSVRWDTQYF
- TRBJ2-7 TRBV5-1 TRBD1 TGCGCCAGCAGCTTGGCCGGGACAGACGAGCAGTACTTC CASSLAGTDEQYF
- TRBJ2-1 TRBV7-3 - TGTGCCAGCAGCTTAGTCGGGACAACTTACAATGAGCAGTTCTTC CASSLVGTTYNEQFF
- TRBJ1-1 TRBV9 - TGTGCCAGCAGCGTAGTAGGGCAGAACACTGAAGCTTTCTTT CASSVVGQNTEAFF
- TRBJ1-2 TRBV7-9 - TGTGCCAGCAGCCCAAGCAGGACCCTAACTAACTATGGCTACACCTTC CASSPSRTLTNYGYTF
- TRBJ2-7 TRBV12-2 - TGTGCAAGTCGCTTTGGGAGAAGCGGGGGACACTCCTACGAGCAGTACTTC CASRFGRSGGHSYEQYF
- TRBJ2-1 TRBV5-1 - TGCGCCAGCAGCTTAGGGGGGGCCCCCTACAATGAGCAGTTCTTC CASSLGGAPYNEQFF
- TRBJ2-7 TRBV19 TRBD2 TGTGCCAGTAGTATCCACGGGACTAGCGAAACCTACGAGCAGTACTTC CASSIHGTSETYEQYF
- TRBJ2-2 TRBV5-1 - TGCGCCAGCAGCTTGGCCAGAGCAACCGGGGAGCTGTTTTTT CASSLARATGELFF
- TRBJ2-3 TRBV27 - TGTGCCAGCAGTTCCCGCCCGGGCAGAAGCACAGATACGCAGTATTTT CASSSRPGRSTDTQYF
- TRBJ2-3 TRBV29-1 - TGCAGCGTTGACGGGTGGGCGGATACGCAGTATTTT CSVDGWADTQYF
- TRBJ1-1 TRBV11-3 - TGTGCCAGCAGCACCCCGGGGAGGGGGGGCCCTGAAGCTTTCTTT CASSTPGRGGPEAFF
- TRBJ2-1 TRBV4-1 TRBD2 TGCGCCAGCAGCCACCCTAGTCTAGCGGGAGCGCGACAGGAGCAGTTCTTC CASSHPSLAGARQEQFF
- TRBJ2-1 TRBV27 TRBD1 TGTGCCAGCAGTTTAAATCCGGGACAGGACTACAATGAGCAGTTCTTC CASSLNPGQDYNEQFF
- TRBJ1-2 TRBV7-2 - TGTGCCAGCAGCCCGTATGGGGCTCGGTATGGCTACACCTTC CASSPYGARYGYTF
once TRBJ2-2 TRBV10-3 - TGTGCCATCACCCCCCTCGGGCCGGGCACCGGGGAGCTGTTTTTT CAITPLGPGTGELFF
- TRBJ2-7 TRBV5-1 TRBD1 TGCGCCAGCAGCTTGAGGGGGCGCTCCTACGAGCAGTACTTC CASSLRGRSYEQYF
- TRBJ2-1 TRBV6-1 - TGTGCCAGCAGGACTAGTACTTGGAATGAGCAGTTCTTC CASRTSTWNEQFF
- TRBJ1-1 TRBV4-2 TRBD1 TGTGCCAGCAGCCCCGGATGGCGACAGGGCCGGGATCAGACTGAAGCTTTCTTT CASSPGWRQGRDQTEAFF
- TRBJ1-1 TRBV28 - TGTGCCAGCAGTTTAGACACCTGGAACACTGAAGCTTTCTTT CASSLDTWNTEAFF
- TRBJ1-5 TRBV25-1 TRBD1 TGTGCCAGCAGAGGACAGGGGAGCAATCAGCCCCAGCATTTT CASRGQGSNQPQHF
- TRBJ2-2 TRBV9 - TGTGCCAGCAGCGTGCCGACCGGGGAGCTGTTTTTT CASSVPTGELFF
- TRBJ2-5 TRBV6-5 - TGTGCCAGCAGTCGCCCCGGGGTTCGGGAGACCCAGTACTTC CASSRPGVRETQYF
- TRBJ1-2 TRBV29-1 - TGCAGCGTTTTCCGACAGCCTTATGGCTACACCTTC CSVFRQPYGYTF
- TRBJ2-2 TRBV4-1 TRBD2 TGCGCCAGCAGCCAAACAGAGGGCCGCATAGCGGGAGTGGCCGGGGAGCTGTTTTTT CASSQTEGRIAGVAGELFF
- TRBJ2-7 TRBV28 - TGTGCCAGCAGTTCTGGACGGGACGTGTACTTC CASSSGRDVYF
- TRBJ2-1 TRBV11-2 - TGTGCCAGCAGTTCCGGGACGGTCTACAATGAGCAGTTCTTC CASSSGTVYNEQFF
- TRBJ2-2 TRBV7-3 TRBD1 TGTGCCAGCAGCCGGGACAGACACAACACCGGGGAGCTGTTTTTT CASSRDRHNTGELFF
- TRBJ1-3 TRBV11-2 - TGTGCCAGCAGCGCGGGCCCGGCGAACACCATATATTTT CASSAGPANTIYF
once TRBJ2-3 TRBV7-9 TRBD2 TGTGCCAGCAGCGGACTAGCGGGAGGGCTGGATACGCAGTATTTT CASSGLAGGLDTQYF
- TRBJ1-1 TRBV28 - TGTGCCAGCAGTTTAGGTCAAATGAACACTGAAGCTTTCTTT CASSLGQMNTEAFF
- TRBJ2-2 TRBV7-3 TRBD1 TGTGCCAGCAGCTACCAGGGGGCCGCGAACACCGGGGAGCTGTTTTTT CASSYQGAANTGELFF
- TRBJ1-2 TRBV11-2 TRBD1 TGTGCCAGCAGCAAAGTGAGGGACAGGCCCTATGGCTACACCTTC CASSKVRDRPYGYTF
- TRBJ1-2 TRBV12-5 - TGTGCTAGTGGTTCCTTTCTCCTGACAGTCAAATGGGATGGCTACACCTTC CASGSFLLTVKWDGYTF
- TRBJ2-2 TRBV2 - TGTGCCAGCAAAGGAAGCGTTCCCGGGGAGCTGTTTTTT CASKGSVPGELFF
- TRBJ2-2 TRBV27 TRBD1 TGTGCCAGCAGTTTAACGATCCGGGACAGGGGCACCGGGGAGCTGTTTTTT CASSLTIRDRGTGELFF
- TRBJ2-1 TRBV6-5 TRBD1 TGTGCCAGCAGGGGACAGGGCCCGTATGAGCAGTTCTTC CASRGQGPYEQFF
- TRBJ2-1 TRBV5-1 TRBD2 TGCGCCAGCAGCCAAGGGCAGACTAGCGGGAGCAATGAGCAGTTCTTC CASSQGQTSGSNEQFF
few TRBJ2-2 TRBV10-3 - TGTGCCATCAGTGTACGGGGGGCGGGCACCGGGGAGCTGTTTTTT CAISVRGAGTGELFF
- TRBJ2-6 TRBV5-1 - TGCGCCAGCAGCTTGCTGGGGTCTGGGGCCAACGTCCTGACTTTC CASSLLGSGANVLTF
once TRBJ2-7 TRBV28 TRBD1 TGTGCCAGCAGTGGGGCACAGGGGGTTGGAAGGGCCTACGAGCAGTACTTC CASSGAQGVGRAYEQYF
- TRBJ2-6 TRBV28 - TGTGCCAGCAACCGGGGTTCTGGGGCCAACGTCCTGACTTTC CASNRGSGANVLTF
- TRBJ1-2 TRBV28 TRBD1 TGTGCCAGCAGCCCCGTCGTTGACAGGGGCTATGGCTACACCTTC CASSPVVDRGYGYTF
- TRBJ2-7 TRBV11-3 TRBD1 TGTGCCAGCAGATTAGGGACAGGGTTTTTCTACGAGCAGTACTTC CASRLGTGFFYEQYF
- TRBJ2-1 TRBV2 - TGTGCCAGCAGCCACAGGTTAAGCGCTCCGATAGACAATGAGCAGTTCTTC CASSHRLSAPIDNEQFF